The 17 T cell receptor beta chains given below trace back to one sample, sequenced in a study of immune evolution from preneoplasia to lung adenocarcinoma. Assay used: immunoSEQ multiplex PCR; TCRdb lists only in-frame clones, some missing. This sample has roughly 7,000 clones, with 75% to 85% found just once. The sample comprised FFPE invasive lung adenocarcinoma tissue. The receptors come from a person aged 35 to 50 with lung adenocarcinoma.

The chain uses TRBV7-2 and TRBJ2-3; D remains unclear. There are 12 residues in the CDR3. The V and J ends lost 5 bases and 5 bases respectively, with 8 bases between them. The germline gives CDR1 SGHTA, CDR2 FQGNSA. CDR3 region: CASSPYGDTQYF. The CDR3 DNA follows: TGTGCCAGCAGCCCCTACGGAGATACGCAGTATTTT.

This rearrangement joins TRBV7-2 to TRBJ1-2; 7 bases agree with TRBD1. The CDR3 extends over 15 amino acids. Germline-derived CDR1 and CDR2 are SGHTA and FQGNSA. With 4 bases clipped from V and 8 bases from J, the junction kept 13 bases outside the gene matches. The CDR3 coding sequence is TGTGCCAGCAGCTACTATTTGACAGGGTCCGGAGGCTACACCTTC. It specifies CASSYYLTGSGGYTF.

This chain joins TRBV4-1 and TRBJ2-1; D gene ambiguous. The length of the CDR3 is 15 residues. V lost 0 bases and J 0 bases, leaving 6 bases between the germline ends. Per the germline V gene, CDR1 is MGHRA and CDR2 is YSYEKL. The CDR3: CASSQEGSSYNEQFF. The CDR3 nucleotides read TGCGCCAGCAGCCAAGAAGGATCCTCCTACAATGAGCAGTTCTTC.

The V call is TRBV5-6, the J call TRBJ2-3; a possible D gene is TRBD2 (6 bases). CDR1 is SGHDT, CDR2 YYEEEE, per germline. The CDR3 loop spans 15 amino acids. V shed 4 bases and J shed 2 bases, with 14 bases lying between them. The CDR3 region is CASSNRLGFTDTQYF. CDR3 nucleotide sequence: TGTGCCAGCAGCAACCGACTAGGATTCACAGATACGCAGTATTTT.

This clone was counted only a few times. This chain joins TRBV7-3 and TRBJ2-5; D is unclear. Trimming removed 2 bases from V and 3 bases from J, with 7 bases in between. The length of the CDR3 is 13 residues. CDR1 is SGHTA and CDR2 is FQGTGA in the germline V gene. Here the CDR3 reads CASSLYEKETQYF. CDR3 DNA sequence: TGTGCCAGCAGCTTATATGAAAAAGAGACCCAGTACTTC.

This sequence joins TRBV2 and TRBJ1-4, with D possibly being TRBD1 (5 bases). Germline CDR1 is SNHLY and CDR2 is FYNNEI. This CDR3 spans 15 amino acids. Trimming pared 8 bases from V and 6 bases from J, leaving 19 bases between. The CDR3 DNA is TGTGCCAGCGGGGCAGTAAAGGGGTGGGATGAAAAACTGTTTTTT. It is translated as CASGAVKGWDEKLFF.

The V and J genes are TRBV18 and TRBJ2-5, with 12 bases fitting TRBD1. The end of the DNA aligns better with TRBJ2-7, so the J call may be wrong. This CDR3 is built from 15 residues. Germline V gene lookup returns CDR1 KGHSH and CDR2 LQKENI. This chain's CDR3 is CASSTGTGGDYEQYF. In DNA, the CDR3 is TGTGCCAGCTCAACCGGGACAGGGGGCGACTACGAGCAGTACTTC.

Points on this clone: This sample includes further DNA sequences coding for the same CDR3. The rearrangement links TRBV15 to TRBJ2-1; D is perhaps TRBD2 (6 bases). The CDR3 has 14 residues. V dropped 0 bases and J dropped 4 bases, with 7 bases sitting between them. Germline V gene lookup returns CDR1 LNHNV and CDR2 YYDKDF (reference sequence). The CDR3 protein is CATSRDRGYNEQFF. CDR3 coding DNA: TGTGCCACCAGCAGAGATCGGGGGTACAATGAGCAGTTCTTC.

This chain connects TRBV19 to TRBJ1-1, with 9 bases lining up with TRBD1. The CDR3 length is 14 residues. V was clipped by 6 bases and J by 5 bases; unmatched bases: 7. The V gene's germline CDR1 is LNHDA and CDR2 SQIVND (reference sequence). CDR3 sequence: CASRPPGQGTEAFF. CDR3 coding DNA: TGTGCCAGTAGGCCTCCGGGACAGGGTACTGAAGCTTTCTTT.

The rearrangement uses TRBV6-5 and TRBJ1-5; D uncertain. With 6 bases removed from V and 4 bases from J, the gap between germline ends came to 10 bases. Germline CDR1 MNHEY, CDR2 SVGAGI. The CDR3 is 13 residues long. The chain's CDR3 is CASSATGNQPQHF. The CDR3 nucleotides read TGTGCCAGCAGCGCAACGGGGAATCAGCCCCAGCATTTT.

CDR3: CASSVSPDSMNEQYF. The CDR3 DNA reads as TGTGCCAGCAGCGTAAGTCCCGACAGTATGAACGAGCAGTACTTC. The rearrangement links TRBV9 to TRBJ2-7; D is possibly TRBD1 (5 bases). The V and J ends lost 1 base and 5 bases respectively, with 16 bases between them. The length of the CDR3 is 15 residues. Germline V CDR1 and CDR2: SGDLS, YYNGEE.

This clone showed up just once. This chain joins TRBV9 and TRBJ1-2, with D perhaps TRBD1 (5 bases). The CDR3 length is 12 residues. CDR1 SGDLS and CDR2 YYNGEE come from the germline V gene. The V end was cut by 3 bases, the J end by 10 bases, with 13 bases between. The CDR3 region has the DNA TGTGCCAGCAGCGAAATCCAGGGTGTCTACACCTTC. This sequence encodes CASSEIQGVYTF.

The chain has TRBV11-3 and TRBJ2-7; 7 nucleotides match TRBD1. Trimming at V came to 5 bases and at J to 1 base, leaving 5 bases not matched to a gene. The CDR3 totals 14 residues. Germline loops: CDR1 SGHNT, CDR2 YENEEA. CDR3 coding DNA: TGTGCCAGCAGCCCCAACAGGGGATCCTACGAGCAGTACTTC. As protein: CASSPNRGSYEQYF. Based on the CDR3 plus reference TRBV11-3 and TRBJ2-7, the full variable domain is EAGVVQSPRYKIIEKKQPVAFWCNPISGHNTLYWYLQNLGQGPELLIRYENEEAVDDSQLPKDRFSAERLKGVDSTLKIQPAELGDSAVYLCASSPNRGSYEQYFGPGTRLTVT.

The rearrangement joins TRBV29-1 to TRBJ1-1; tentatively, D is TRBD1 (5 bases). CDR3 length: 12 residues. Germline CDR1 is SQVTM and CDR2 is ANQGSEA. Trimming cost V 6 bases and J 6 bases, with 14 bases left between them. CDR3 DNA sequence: TGCAGCGTGGAACAGCGAGGGGCTGAAGCTTTCTTT. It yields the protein CSVEQRGAEAFF.

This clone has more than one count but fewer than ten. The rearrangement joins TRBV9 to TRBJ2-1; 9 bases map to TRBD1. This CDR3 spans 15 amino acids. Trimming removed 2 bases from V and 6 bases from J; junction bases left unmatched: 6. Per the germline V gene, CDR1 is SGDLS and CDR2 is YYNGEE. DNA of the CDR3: TGTGCCAGCAGCGTGGGGGGGACAGGGTCCAATGAGCAGTTCTTC. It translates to CASSVGGTGSNEQFF.

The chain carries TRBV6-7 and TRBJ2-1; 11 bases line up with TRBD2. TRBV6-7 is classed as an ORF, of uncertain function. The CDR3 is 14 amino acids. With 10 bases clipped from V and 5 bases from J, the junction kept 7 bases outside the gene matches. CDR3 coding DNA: TGTGCCAACCCACAGGGACTAGCGGACAATGAGCAGTTCTTC. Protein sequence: CANPQGLADNEQFF.

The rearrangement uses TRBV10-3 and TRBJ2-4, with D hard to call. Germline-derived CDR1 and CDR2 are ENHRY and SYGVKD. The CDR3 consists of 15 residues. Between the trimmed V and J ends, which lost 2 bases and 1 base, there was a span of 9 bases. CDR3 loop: CAISEPLVAKNIQYF. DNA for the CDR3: TGTGCCATCAGTGAGCCCTTAGTTGCCAAAAACATTCAGTACTTC.